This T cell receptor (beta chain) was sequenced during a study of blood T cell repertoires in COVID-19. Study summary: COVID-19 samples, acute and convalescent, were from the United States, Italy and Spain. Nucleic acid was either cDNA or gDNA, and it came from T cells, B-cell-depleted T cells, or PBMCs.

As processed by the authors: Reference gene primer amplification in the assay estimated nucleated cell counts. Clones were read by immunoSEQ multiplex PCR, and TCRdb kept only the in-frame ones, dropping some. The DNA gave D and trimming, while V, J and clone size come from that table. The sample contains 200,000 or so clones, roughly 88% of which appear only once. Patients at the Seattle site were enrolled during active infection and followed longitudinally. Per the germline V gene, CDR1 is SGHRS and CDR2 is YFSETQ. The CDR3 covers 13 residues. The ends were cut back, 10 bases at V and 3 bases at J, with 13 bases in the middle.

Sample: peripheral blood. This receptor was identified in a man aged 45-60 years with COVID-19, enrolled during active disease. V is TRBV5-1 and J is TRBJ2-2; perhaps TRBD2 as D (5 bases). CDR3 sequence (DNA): TGCGCCTGCTCCAGCGGAGACACCGGGGAGCTGTTTTTT. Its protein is CACSSGDTGELFF.